Each of the 21 T cell receptor beta chains below was sequenced from the same sample in a study of cytomegalovirus exposure and HLA in healthy donors. Use of 60 Vbeta and 13 Jbeta primers characterized the PCR. Produced via immunoSEQ multiplex PCR; TCRdb's table is partial and in-frame only. The sample records tens of thousands of clones, approximately 84% being singletons. The specimen was PBMCs. The receptors originated from a man in his late teens or twenties in good health and CMV-seronegative.

The rearrangement joins TRBV29-1 to TRBJ2-6, with D tentatively TRBD2 (6 bases). The germline V and J ends were trimmed by 6 bases and 2 bases, with 17 bases remaining between them. The CDR3 covers 16 residues. The germline gives CDR1 SQVTM, CDR2 ANQGSEA. The CDR3 nucleotides read TGCAGCGTGGGCGGGGATGGGGGTGCTGGGGCCAACGTCCTGACTTTC. Encoded protein: CSVGGDGGAGANVLTF.

The chain couples TRBV7-9 to TRBJ1-1; the D gene is possibly TRBD1 (5 bases). V was cut by 5 bases and J by 5 bases, with 15 bases left in between. The CDR3 is 14 residues long. CDR1 is SEHNR, CDR2 FQNEAQ, per germline (reference sequence). CDR3 in amino acids: CASSPQGGETEAFF. CDR3 nucleotide sequence: TGTGCCAGCAGCCCCCAGGGAGGGGAAACTGAAGCTTTCTTT.

V usage is TRBV5-5 and J usage is TRBJ2-5, with TRBD1 as a possible D gene (5 bases). The V end lost 0 bases, the J end lost 8 bases, and 14 bases lay between the germline ends. The CDR3 is 14 amino acids. Germline V gene lookup returns CDR1 SGHKS and CDR2 YYEKEE (reference sequence). The CDR3 DNA follows: TGTGCCAGCAGCTTGGAGTTCAGGGTCCAAACCCAGTACTTC. Translation: CASSLEFRVQTQYF.

This sequence joins TRBV29-1 and TRBJ1-1; D is ambiguous. V dropped 3 bases and J dropped 2 bases, with 7 bases sitting between them. Germline CDR1 and CDR2: SQVTM and ANQGSEA. The CDR3 length is 12 residues. The CDR3 DNA is TGCAGCGTTGATAGTAGAAACACTGAAGCTTTCTTT. Amino acids: CSVDSRNTEAFF.

The genes are TRBV27 and TRBJ1-2; D unclear. Germline CDR1 and CDR2: MNHEY and SMNVEV (reference sequence). Trimming pared 3 bases from V and 0 bases from J, leaving 11 bases between. The length of the CDR3 is 15 residues. CDR3 nucleotide sequence: TGTGCCAGCAGTTTTTCGTCCTCCCCTAACTATGGCTACACCTTC. Translation: CASSFSSSPNYGYTF.

The V gene is TRBV6-1, the J gene TRBJ1-1, with 7 positions matching TRBD1. The CDR3 covers 15 residues. Germline CDR1 reads MNHNS; CDR2 reads SASEGT. Unmatched junction bases numbered 8, after V lost 2 bases and J lost 5 bases. The CDR3: CASSELAGGETEAFF. CDR3 nucleotide sequence: TGTGCCAGCAGTGAATTGGCAGGGGGAGAAACTGAAGCTTTCTTT.

The rearrangement joins TRBV7-2 to TRBJ2-2; D remains unclear. In germline, CDR1 is SGHTA, CDR2 FQGNSA. The V gene lost 2 bases and the J gene lost 3 bases, with 10 bases spanning the gap. The CDR3 has 15 residues. This CDR3 is CASSLFSGDTGELFF. The CDR3 DNA follows: TGTGCCAGCAGCTTATTTTCTGGAGACACCGGGGAGCTGTTTTTT.

The chain uses TRBV6-1 and TRBJ1-2, with unresolved D. This CDR3 contains 14 residues. Germline-derived CDR1 and CDR2 are MNHNS and SASEGT. Trimming removed 0 bases at V and 7 bases at J, with 12 bases between. CDR3 nucleotide sequence: TGTGCCAGCAGTGAAGCGCTGGGTCGAGGTGGCTACACCTTC. This codes for CASSEALGRGGYTF.

This clone was counted between two and nine times. This chain connects TRBV6-4 to TRBJ2-5; weak D call: TRBD1 (6 bases). CDR1 and CDR2 (germline): MRHNA, SNTAGT. The V end was cut by 6 bases, the J end by 1 base, with 12 bases between. The CDR3 consists of 14 residues. The CDR3 region has the DNA TGTGCCAGCAGCCAACAGGGTGGCCAAGAGACCCAGTACTTC. The encoded protein is CASSQQGGQETQYF.

The rearrangement uses TRBV7-2 and TRBJ2-3, with TRBD2 matching over 11 bases. Germline V lookup: CDR1 SGHTA, CDR2 FQGNSA. V trimming: 5 bases; J trimming: 4 bases; junction bases outside the gene matches: 8. This CDR3 spans 16 amino acids. The CDR3 nucleotides read TGTGCCAGCAGCCGGGGTAGCGGGAGGGTCGCAGATACGCAGTATTTT. This translates into CASSRGSGRVADTQYF. Variable domain in full (rest from reference TRBV7-2 and TRBJ2-3): GAGVSQSPSNKVTEKGKDVELRCDPISGHTALYWYRQSLGQGLEFLIYFQGNSAPDKSGLPSDRFSAERTGGSVSTLTIQRTQQEDSAVYLCASSRGSGRVADTQYFGPGTRLTVL.

This clone was detected only once. The chain is built from TRBV28 and TRBJ2-3, with 7 bases fitting TRBD2. Germline assignment: CDR1 MDHEN and CDR2 SYDVKM. There are 17 residues in the CDR3. The V and J ends lost 7 bases and 3 bases, in that order; junction bases with no gene match: 16. CDR3 in DNA: TGTGCCAGCAACCCCCTAGTCGCGGGAGTTAGGACAGATACGCAGTATTTT. Translating it yields CASNPLVAGVRTDTQYF.

The J gene is TRBJ2-1, the V gene TRBV21-1; TRBD2, the table's D call, was not compared with the DNA. TRBV21-1 is designated a pseudogene. This CDR3 is built from 17 residues. The CDR3 sequence is CASSKERFSGRDDEQFF. CDR3 nucleotides: TGTGCCAGCAGCAAAGAAAGATTTAGCGGGAGGGATGATGAGCAGTTCTTC.

The V call is TRBV29-1, the J call TRBJ2-7; D remains unclear. From germline, CDR1 is SQVTM and CDR2 ANQGSEA. V lost 2 bases to trimming and J lost 1 base, with 9 bases between them. The CDR3 consists of 13 residues. The CDR3 loop is CSVESTVSYEQYF. The CDR3 coding sequence is TGCAGCGTTGAATCAACAGTATCCTACGAGCAGTACTTC.

This clone has more than one count but fewer than ten. The chain joins TRBV5-1 to TRBJ2-2, with D perhaps matching TRBD1 (5 bases). The V end lost 2 bases, the J end lost 2 bases, and 10 bases lay between the germline ends. There are 15 residues in the CDR3. Looked up from germline, CDR1 is SGHRS and CDR2 is YFSETQ. DNA for the CDR3: TGCGCCAGCAGCTTTGCAGGGTCTAACACCGGGGAGCTGTTTTTT. Translation gives CASSFAGSNTGELFF. Full variable domain (rest looked up from reference TRBV5-1 and TRBJ2-2): KAGVTQTPRYLIKTRGQQVTLSCSPISGHRSVSWYQQTPGQGLQFLFEYFSETQRNKGNFPGRFSGRQFSNSRSEMNVSTLELGDSALYLCASSFAGSNTGELFFGEGSRLTVL.

The J gene is TRBJ1-3, the V gene TRBV10-3; D gene unclear. V lost 9 bases, J lost 0 bases, and 9 bases lay in between. CDR1 and CDR2 (germline): ENHRY, SYGVKD. CDR3 length: 13 amino acids. CDR3 loop: CAIRFNSGNTIYF. As DNA, the CDR3 is TGTGCCATTCGTTTTAACTCTGGAAACACCATATATTTT.

The V and J genes are TRBV5-1 and TRBJ2-3; 9 positions agree with TRBD2. CDR1 and CDR2 (germline): SGHRS, YFSETQ. The CDR3 extends over 14 amino acids. V trimming: 5 bases; J trimming: 2 bases; junction bases outside the gene matches: 3. The CDR3 DNA sequence: TGCGCCAGCAGAGCTAGCGGGATCACAGATACGCAGTATTTT. This translates into CASRASGITDTQYF.

J is TRBJ1-2 and V is TRBV5-1, with D unresolved. The CDR3 is 15 amino acids. Trimming left V 4 bases short and J 8 bases short, with 21 bases between. Germline assignment: CDR1 SGHRS and CDR2 YFSETQ. CDR3 region: CASSQRSESVVGYTF. The DNA for the CDR3 is TGCGCCAGCAGCCAACGTAGTGAGTCGGTCGTGGGCTACACCTTC.

The chain's CDR3 is CASRSTGVNTEAFF. The DNA for the CDR3 is TGTGCCAGTAGGTCGACAGGGGTGAACACTGAAGCTTTCTTT. V usage is TRBV19 and J usage is TRBJ1-1, with TRBD1 matching 8 bases. The V gene end was trimmed by 6 bases and the J gene end by 0 bases; junction bases not matched to a gene: 3. The CDR3 is made up of 14 amino acids. Germline values: CDR1 LNHDA, CDR2 SQIVND (reference sequence).

The V gene is TRBV29-1, the J gene TRBJ2-1; 12 positions agree with TRBD2. The length of the CDR3 is 20 residues. Germline V gene data show CDR1 as SQVTM and CDR2 as ANQGSEA. V lost 5 bases, J lost 6 bases, and 23 bases stayed unmatched. In nucleotides, the CDR3 is TGCAGCGTTAGGAGCCTAGGACTAGCGGGAAACGTCGCTACAGGCAATGAGCAGTTCTTC. Protein: CSVRSLGLAGNVATGNEQFF.

The chain couples TRBV2 to TRBJ2-7; D is unresolved. The CDR3 length is 12 residues. Trimming cost V 10 bases and J 3 bases, with 13 bases left between them. The germline gives CDR1 SNHLY, CDR2 FYNNEI. CDR3 DNA: TGTGCCACCCAAGAGGCACGCTACGAGCAGTACTTC. Protein sequence: CATQEARYEQYF.

The rearrangement uses TRBV7-3 and TRBJ2-3; TRBD2 aligns across 10 bases. Germline values: CDR1 SGHTA, CDR2 FQGTGA. The CDR3 length is 16 residues. Trimming took 2 bases from V and 4 from J; bases not matched to a gene: 6. CDR3 sequence: CASSLLAGGSADTQYF. CDR3 nucleotides: TGTGCCAGCAGCTTATTAGCGGGAGGTAGTGCAGATACGCAGTATTTT.